This T cell receptor beta chain was profiled in a study of identical twins. The study's findings and limits: Low generation-probability sequences were in excess among twin-shared out-of-frame alpha sequences. Whereas memory repertoires showed no such difference, abundant cord blood beta clonotypes carried fewer insertions.

Germline-derived CDR1 and CDR2 are LGHDT and YNNKEL (reference sequence). The CDR3 runs to 12 residues. V shed 3 bases and J shed 3 bases, with 3 bases lying between them. This clonotype was counted between two and nine times. The antigen remains undetermined. Each CDR3 protein gets one entry after TCRdb re-called the 5' RACE reads with MiXCR. The profile covers 500,000 to 600,000 distinct CDR3 sequences, with 20% to 25% appearing a single time and 0.91% taken by the ten largest. This sample was also put to use in a study of T cells expressing NK-cell markers. That work states: HCMV seropositivity characterized seven of the eight sequenced donors, and seronegativity one. Alpha-beta TCR T cells were the sole sorting target in several experiments, owing to an anti-gamma-delta TCR antibody.

The sequenced sample was CD4+ T cells sorted from blood. The TCR sequence derives from a young woman in good health. The chain recombines TRBV3-1 with TRBJ1-5; D call uncertain. CDR3 sequence reads: CASSHSNQPQHF. The CDR3 nucleotides read TGTGCCAGCAGCCATTCCAATCAGCCCCAGCATTTT. Supplemented by reference TRBV3-1 and TRBJ1-5, the full variable domain reads DTAVSQTPKYLVTQMGNDKSIKCEQNLGHDTMYWYKQDSKKFLKIMFSYNNKELIINETVPNRFSPKSPDKAHLNLHINSLELGDSAVYFCASSHSNQPQHFGDGTRLSIL.